This T cell receptor (beta chain) was retrieved from a study of blood T cells in healthy people across ages. Using a J-beta primer mix together with a sample-barcoded 5' primer, a second PCR was run for roughly 7 to 12 cycles. At least 2.5 million CDR3-containing paired-end reads were obtained per sample. One entry per CDR3 protein, called by TCRdb with MiXCR from the 5' RACE reads. This sample has approximately 730,000 distinct CDR3 sequences, with 53% found just once. Aged roughly 6 to 95, donors were systemically healthy Caucasians from Russia. About this clonotype itself: At one boundary the junction diverges from the germline segment, which might be a read error.

The clonotype originates from a man at least 80 years old in good health. The sequenced sample consisted of blood.

CDR3 loop: CANSPALGTANTGELFF. DNA of the CDR3: TGTGCCAACAGCCCCGCACTCGGGACAGCGAACACCGGGGAGCTGTTTTTT. This rearrangement joins TRBV3-1 to TRBJ2-2, with 7 bases matching TRBD1. This CDR3 is built from 17 residues. Germline CDR1 and CDR2: LGHDT and YNNKEL (reference sequence).